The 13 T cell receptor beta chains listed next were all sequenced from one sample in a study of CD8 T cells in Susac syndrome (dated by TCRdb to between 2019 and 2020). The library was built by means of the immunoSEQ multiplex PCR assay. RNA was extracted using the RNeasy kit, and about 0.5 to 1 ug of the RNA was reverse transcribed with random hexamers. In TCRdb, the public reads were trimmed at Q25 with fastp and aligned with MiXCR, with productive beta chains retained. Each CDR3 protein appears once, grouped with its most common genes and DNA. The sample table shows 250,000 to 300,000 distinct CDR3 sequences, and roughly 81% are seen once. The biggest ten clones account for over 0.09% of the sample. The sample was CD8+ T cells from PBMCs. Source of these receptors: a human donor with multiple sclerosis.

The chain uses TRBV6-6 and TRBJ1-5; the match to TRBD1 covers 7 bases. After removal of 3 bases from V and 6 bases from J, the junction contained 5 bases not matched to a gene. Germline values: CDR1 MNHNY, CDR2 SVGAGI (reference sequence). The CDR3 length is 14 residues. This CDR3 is CASSYEGAIQPQHF. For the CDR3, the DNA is TGTGCCAGCAGTTATGAGGGGGCGATTCAGCCCCAGCATTTT.

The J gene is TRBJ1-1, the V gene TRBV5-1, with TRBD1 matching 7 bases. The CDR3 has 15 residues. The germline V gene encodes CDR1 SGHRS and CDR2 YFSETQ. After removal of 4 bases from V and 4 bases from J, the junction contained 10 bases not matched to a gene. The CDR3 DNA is TGCGCCAGCAGCCGAACCGACAGGGAAAGCACTGAAGCTTTCTTT. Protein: CASSRTDRESTEAFF.

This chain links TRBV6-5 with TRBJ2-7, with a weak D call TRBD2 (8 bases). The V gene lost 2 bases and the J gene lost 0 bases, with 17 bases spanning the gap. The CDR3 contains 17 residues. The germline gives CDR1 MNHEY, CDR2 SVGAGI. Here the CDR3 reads CASSYVSGGDSSYEQYF. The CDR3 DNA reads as TGTGCCAGCAGTTACGTTTCGGGAGGGGACAGCTCCTACGAGCAGTACTTC.

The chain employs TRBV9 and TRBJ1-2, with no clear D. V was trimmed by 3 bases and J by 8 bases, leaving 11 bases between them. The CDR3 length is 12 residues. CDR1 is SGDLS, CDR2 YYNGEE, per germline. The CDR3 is CASSASGSGYTF. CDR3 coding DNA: TGTGCCAGCAGCGCGTCAGGCTCCGGCTACACCTTC.

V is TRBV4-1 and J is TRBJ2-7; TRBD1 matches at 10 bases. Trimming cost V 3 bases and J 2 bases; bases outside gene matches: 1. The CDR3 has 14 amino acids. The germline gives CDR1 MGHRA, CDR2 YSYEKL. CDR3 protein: CASSHGTGAYEQYF. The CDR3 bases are TGCGCCAGCAGCCACGGGACAGGGGCCTACGAGCAGTACTTC.

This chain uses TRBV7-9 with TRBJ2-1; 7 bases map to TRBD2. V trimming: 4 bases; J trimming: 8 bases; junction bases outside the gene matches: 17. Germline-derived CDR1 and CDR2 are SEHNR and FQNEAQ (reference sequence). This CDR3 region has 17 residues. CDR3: CASSWASGTTIMDEQFF. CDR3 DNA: TGTGCCAGCAGCTGGGCTTCCGGGACTACCATCATGGATGAGCAGTTCTTC.

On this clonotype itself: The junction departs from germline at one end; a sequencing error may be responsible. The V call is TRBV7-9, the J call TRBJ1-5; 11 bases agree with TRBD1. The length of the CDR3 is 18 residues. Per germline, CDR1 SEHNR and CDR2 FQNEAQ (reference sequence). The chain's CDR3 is CASSPGQGARGSNHPQHF. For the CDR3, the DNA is TGTGCCAGCAGCCCCGGACAGGGGGCGAGGGGGAGCAATCACCCCCAGCATTTT.

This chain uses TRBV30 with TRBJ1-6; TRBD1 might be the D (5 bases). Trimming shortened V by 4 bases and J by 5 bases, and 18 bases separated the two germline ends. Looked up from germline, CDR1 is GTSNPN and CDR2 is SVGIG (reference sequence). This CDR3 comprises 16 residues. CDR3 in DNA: TGTGCCTGGATCAGGGCGGGACCGCCCGATAATTCACCCCTCCACTTT. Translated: CAWIRAGPPDNSPLHF.

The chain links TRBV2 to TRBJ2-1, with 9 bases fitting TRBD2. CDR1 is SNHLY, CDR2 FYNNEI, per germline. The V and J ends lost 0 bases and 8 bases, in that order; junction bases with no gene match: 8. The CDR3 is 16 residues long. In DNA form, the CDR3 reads TGTGCCAGCAGTGAAGCGCGCGCTAGCGGGATGGATGAGCAGTTCTTC. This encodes CASSEARASGMDEQFF.

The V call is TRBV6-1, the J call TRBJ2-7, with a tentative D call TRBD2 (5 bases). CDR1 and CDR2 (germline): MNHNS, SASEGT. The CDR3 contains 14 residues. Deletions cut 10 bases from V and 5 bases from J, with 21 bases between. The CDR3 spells CATSRGLSIDEQYF. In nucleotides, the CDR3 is TGTGCCACCTCCCGCGGGTTGTCTATAGACGAGCAGTACTTC.

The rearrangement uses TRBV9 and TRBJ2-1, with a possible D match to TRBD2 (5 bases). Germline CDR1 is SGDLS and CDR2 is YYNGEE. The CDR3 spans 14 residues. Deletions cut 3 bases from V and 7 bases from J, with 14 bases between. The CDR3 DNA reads TGTGCCAGCAGCGCAAGGTATCGGGGAAATGAGCAGTTCTTC. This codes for CASSARYRGNEQFF.

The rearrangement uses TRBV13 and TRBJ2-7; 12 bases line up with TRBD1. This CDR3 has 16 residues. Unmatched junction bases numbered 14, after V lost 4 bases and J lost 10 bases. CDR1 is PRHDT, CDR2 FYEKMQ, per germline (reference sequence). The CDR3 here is CASSYTGTGGLWDQYF. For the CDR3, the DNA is TGTGCCAGCAGCTATACCGGGACAGGGGGCTTATGGGATCAGTACTTC. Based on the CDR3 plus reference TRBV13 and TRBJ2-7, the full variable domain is AAGVIQSPRHLIKEKRETATLKCYPIPRHDTVYWYQQGPGQDPQFLISFYEKMQSDKGSIPDRFSAQQFSDYHSELNMSSLELGDSALYFCASSYTGTGGLWDQYFGPGTRLTVT.

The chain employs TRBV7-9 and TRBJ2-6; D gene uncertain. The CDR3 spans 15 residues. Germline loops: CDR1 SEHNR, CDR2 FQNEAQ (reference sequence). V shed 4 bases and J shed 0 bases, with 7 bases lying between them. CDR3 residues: CASSWVSSGANVLTF. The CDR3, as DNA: TGTGCCAGCAGCTGGGTATCCTCTGGGGCCAACGTCCTGACTTTC.